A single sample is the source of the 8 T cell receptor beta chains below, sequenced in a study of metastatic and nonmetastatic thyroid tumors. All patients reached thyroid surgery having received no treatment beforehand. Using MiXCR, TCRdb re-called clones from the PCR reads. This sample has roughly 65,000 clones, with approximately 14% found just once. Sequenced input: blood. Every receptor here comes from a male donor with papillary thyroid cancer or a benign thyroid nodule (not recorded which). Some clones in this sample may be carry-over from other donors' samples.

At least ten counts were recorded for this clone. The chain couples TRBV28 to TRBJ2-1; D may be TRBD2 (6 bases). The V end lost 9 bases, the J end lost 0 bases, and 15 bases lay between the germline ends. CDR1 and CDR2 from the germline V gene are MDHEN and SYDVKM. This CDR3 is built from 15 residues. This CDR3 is CASAGGGSSYNEQFF. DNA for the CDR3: TGTGCCAGTGCGGGTGGGGGGAGCTCCTACAATGAGCAGTTCTTC.

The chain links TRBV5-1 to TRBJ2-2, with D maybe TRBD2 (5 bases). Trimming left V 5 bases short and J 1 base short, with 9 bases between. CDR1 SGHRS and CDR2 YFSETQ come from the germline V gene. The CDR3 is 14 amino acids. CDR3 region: CASRDSLNTGELFF. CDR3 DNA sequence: TGCGCCAGCAGGGACTCTCTGAACACCGGGGAGCTGTTTTTT.

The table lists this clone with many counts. The CDR3, as DNA: TGTGCCAGCAGCGTAGGACAGGATTTCTCCTACGAGCAGTACTTC. Encoded protein: CASSVGQDFSYEQYF. The gene calls are TRBV9 and TRBJ2-7, with TRBD1 as a possible D gene (6 bases). CDR1 and CDR2 from the germline V gene are SGDLS and YYNGEE. V lost 0 bases to trimming and J lost 0 bases, with 10 bases between them. The CDR3 consists of 15 residues. The full variable domain, with the rest looked up from reference TRBV9 and TRBJ2-7, is DSGVTQTPKHLITATGQRVTLRCSPRSGDLSVYWYQQSLDQGLQFLIQYYNGEERAKGNILERFSAQQFPDLHSELNLSSLELGDSALYFCASSVGQDFSYEQYFGPGTRLTVT.

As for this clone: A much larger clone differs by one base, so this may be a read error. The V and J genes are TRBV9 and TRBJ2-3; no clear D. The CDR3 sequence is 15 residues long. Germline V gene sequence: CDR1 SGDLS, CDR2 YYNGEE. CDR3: CASRVESAGADTQYF. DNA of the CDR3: TGTGCCAGCAGAGTAGAGTCAGCTGGGGCAGATACGCAGTATTTT.

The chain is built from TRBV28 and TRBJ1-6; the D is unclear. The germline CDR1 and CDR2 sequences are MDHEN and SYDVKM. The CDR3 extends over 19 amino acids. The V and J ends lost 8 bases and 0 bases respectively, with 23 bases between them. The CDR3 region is CASPSVGTAVRSYNSPLHF. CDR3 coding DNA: TGTGCCAGCCCAAGTGTGGGTACAGCGGTTCGCTCCTATAATTCACCCCTCCACTTT.

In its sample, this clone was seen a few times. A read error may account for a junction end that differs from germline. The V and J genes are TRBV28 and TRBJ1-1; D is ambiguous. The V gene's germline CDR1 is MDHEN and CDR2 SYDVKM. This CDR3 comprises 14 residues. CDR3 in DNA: TGTGCCAGCAGTCATAAACCGCGGAACACTGAAGCTTCCTTT. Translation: CASSHKPRNTEASF.

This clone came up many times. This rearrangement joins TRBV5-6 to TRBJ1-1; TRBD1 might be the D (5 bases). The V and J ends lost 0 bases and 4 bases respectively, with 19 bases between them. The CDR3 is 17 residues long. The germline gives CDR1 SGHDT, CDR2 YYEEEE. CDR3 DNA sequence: TGTGCCAGCAGCTTGGCCGGATTCTCAGGGATGGTCACTGAAGCTTTCTTT. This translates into CASSLAGFSGMVTEAFF.

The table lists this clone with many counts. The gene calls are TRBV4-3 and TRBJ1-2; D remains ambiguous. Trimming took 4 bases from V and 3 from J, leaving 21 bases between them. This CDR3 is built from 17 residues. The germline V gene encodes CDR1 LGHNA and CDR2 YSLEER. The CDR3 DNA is TGCGCCAGCAGCCCGGGTCTTGAGTTACTCAACTACTATGGCTACACCTTC. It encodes CASSPGLELLNYYGYTF.